A single sample is the source of the 16 T cell receptor beta chains below, sequenced in a study of human T cells and chemical hapten exposure. MiXCR, run by TCRdb on the RACE reads, gives a single entry per CDR3 protein. Of more than 75,000 distinct CDR3 sequences in the sample, about a tenth were seen once. Noted time point: patch test 2, 6 weeks after DPC sensitization. The treatment is: therapeutic diphenylcyclopropenone sensitization with weekly scalp DPC. The starting material was whole blood, obtained in connection with sensitization to the hapten diphenylcyclopropenone (DPC). Receptors were obtained from a woman between 25 and 40 years old with alopecia areata. Some clones in this sample may be carry-over from other donors' samples.

This clonotype was detected many times. The gene calls are TRBV7-2 and TRBJ2-1; 9 bases match TRBD2. The CDR3 is 15 amino acids. The ends lost 1 base at V and 7 bases at J; junction bases unmatched: 5. Germline CDR1 SGHTA, CDR2 FQGNSA. Here the CDR3 reads CASSLVSGRGNEQFF. The CDR3 DNA is TGTGCCAGCAGCTTAGTTAGCGGGAGAGGGAATGAGCAGTTCTTC.

In its sample, this clonotype was seen many times. The chain joins TRBV7-2 to TRBJ1-1; D gene uncertain. CDR1 SGHTA and CDR2 FQGNSA come from the germline V gene. V gave up 0 bases and J gave up 4 bases, with 6 bases separating them. This CDR3 contains 13 residues. DNA of the CDR3: TGTGCCAGCAGCTTAGCTGGGTTCACTGAAGCTTTCTTT. Translated: CASSLAGFTEAFF.

This clonotype was counted a few times. The V call is TRBV6-1, the J call TRBJ1-5; the match to TRBD1 covers 8 bases. Germline V gene sequence: CDR1 MNHNS, CDR2 SASEGT. The CDR3 runs 16 residues. Germline trimming cut 2 bases from V and 6 bases from J; bases unmatched to any gene: 9. The CDR3 sequence is CASSEFVTGDTQPQHF. The CDR3 bases are TGTGCCAGCAGTGAATTTGTGACAGGGGATACTCAGCCCCAGCATTTT.

Of note for this clonotype: A much larger clone lies a single base off, so this may be a read error. This chain connects TRBV6-2 or TRBV6-3 to TRBJ1-5, with unresolved D. The CDR3 extends over 14 amino acids. CDR1 and CDR2 from the germline V gene are MNHEY and SVGEGT. This CDR3 is CAGSSGNSNQPQHF. CDR3 coding DNA: TGTGCCGGCAGTTCCGGAAATAGCAATCAGCCCCAGCATTTT.

This clonotype was detected ten times or more. The chain couples TRBV3-1 to TRBJ2-3; D gene unclear. This CDR3 is built from 14 residues. In germline, CDR1 is LGHDT, CDR2 YNNKEL (reference sequence). The V and J ends lost 1 base and 1 base respectively, with 6 bases between them. Here the CDR3 DNA reads TGTGCCAGCAGCCAAGCTGACCGCACAGATACGCAGTATTTT. It yields the protein CASSQADRTDTQYF.

There are a few counts of this clonotype. This chain connects TRBV5-4 to TRBJ2-1; 9 positions agree with TRBD2. V shed 3 bases and J 7 bases; nucleotides not matched to a gene: 8. The CDR3 has 15 residues. Looked up from germline, CDR1 is SGHNT and CDR2 is YYREEE (reference sequence). The CDR3 is CASSSAGGLVNEQFF. The CDR3 DNA reads TGTGCCAGCAGCTCAGCGGGGGGACTTGTGAATGAGCAGTTCTTC.

This clonotype was seen ten or more times. This chain connects TRBV7-8 to TRBJ2-1; 7 bases fit TRBD1. J lost 6 bases, V lost 1 base, and 9 bases had no gene match. The germline CDR1 and CDR2 sequences are SGHVS and FQNEAQ. The CDR3 consists of 16 residues. The chain's CDR3 is CASSLVIQGVGNEQFF. CDR3 nucleotide sequence: TGTGCCAGCAGCTTAGTGATCCAGGGGGTCGGCAATGAGCAGTTCTTC.

This clonotype has at least ten counts. This chain joins TRBV7-8 and TRBJ2-5, with D uncertain. CDR1 is SGHVS, CDR2 FQNEAQ, per germline. The V gene lost 7 bases and the J gene lost 5 bases, with 20 bases spanning the gap. This CDR3 contains 15 residues. CDR3 loop: CASTPWSGFVETQYF. The CDR3 coding sequence is TGTGCCAGCACTCCGTGGTCCGGCTTTGTTGAGACCCAGTACTTC.

This clonotype has only a few counts. The chain carries TRBV14 and TRBJ2-2; 10 nucleotides align to TRBD2. Looked up from germline, CDR1 is SGHDN and CDR2 is FVKESK. This CDR3 has 16 amino acids. V shed 4 bases, J shed 4 bases, and the junction held 6 bases outside the gene matches. Written as DNA, the CDR3 is TGTGCCAGCAGCCGAAGCGGGGGGGCCTCCACCGGGGAGCTGTTTTTT. Protein sequence: CASSRSGGASTGELFF. Looking up the rest from reference TRBV14 and TRBJ2-2 gives the full variable domain: EAGVTQFPSHSVIEKGQTVTLRCDPISGHDNLYWYRRVMGKEIKFLLHFVKESKQDESGMPNNRFLAERTGGTYSTLKVQPAELEDSGVYFCASSRSGGASTGELFFGEGSRLTVL.

This sequence joins TRBV4-3 and TRBJ1-6, with D possibly TRBD1 on 5 matching bases. V was shortened by 4 bases and J by 7 bases, with 14 bases between the two germline ends. The CDR3 sequence is 15 residues long. Germline V gene lookup returns CDR1 LGHNA and CDR2 YSLEER. The CDR3 sequence: CASSLTAQGNSPLHF. In DNA, the CDR3 is TGCGCCAGCAGCCTCACGGCGCAGGGAAATTCACCCCTCCACTTT.

This clonotype has ten or more counts. The rearrangement joins TRBV6-6 to TRBJ2-5; tentatively, D is TRBD1 or TRBD2 (5 bases each). The CDR3 totals 14 residues. V was trimmed by 1 base and J by 1 base, leaving 7 bases between them. Germline CDR1 MNHNY, CDR2 SVGAGI (reference sequence). The CDR3 DNA reads as TGTGCCAGCAGTTACTTGGGGGTCCAAGAGACCCAGTACTTC. Protein product: CASSYLGVQETQYF.

This chain links TRBV5-4 with TRBJ2-4; either TRBD1 or TRBD2 may fit D (5 bases each). CDR1 is SGHNT, CDR2 YYREEE, per germline (reference sequence). There are 14 residues in the CDR3. Trimming removed 4 bases from V and 0 bases from J, with 8 bases in between. This CDR3 reads CASSGDAAKNIQYF. The CDR3 DNA is TGTGCCAGCAGCGGGGACGCAGCCAAAAACATTCAGTACTTC.

Only a few counts were recorded for this clonotype. The rearrangement uses TRBV12-3 or TRBV12-4 and TRBJ1-5; 7 nucleotides agree with TRBD1. The length of the CDR3 is 17 residues. The junction had 9 bases not matched to a gene; V was cut back by 0 bases and J by 4 bases. CDR3 region: CASSLATGTVQNQPQHF. The CDR3 DNA reads as TGTGCCAGCAGTTTAGCCACCGGGACAGTGCAAAATCAGCCCCAGCATTTT.

The rearrangement joins TRBV28 to TRBJ2-3, with D perhaps TRBD2 (6 bases). V was cut by 4 bases and J by 4 bases, with 12 bases left in between. Looked up from germline, CDR1 is MDHEN and CDR2 is SYDVKM. The CDR3 consists of 14 residues. The DNA for the CDR3 is TGTGCCAGCAGTTCTGGGGGAGGTCCAGATACGCAGTATTTT. Translating it yields CASSSGGGPDTQYF.

This clonotype was recorded at least ten times. The genes are TRBV7-9 and TRBJ2-6; the D is unclear. The germline V gene has CDR1 SEHNR and CDR2 FQNEAQ (reference sequence). V lost 1 base and J 0 bases, leaving 10 bases between the germline ends. The CDR3 is 17 residues long. The CDR3 is CASSLGTVSSGANVLTF. CDR3 coding DNA: TGTGCCAGCAGCTTAGGGACGGTGAGCTCTGGGGCCAACGTCCTGACTTTC.

V usage is TRBV5-1 and J usage is TRBJ1-4; D unclear. CDR1 SGHRS and CDR2 YFSETQ come from the germline V gene. The CDR3 covers 15 residues. Trimming stripped 1 base from V and 4 bases from J, with 11 bases between. This chain's CDR3 is CASSLSTENNEKLFF. The CDR3 DNA is TGCGCCAGCAGCTTGTCGACGGAAAATAATGAAAAACTGTTTTTT.